This TCR beta chain was identified during a study of T cell responses to AZD1222 COVID-19 vaccine (dated by TCRdb to about 2021). Turning to the overall study: A total of 230 to 250 trial participants underwent TCR sequencing, of whom about 200 had received two doses of AZD1222 and approximately 25 had received two doses of the MenACWY control vaccine. Trial participants were enrolled by age into 18-55, 56-69 and 70-plus year subgroups, with approximately 150, 28 and 58 TCR-sequenced participants respectively. Study-wide conclusions, independent of this receptor: Only six AZD1222 recipients were SARS-CoV-2 seropositive at baseline, limiting conclusions about previously exposed vaccinees. In the small 56-69-year group, the increase in depth fell short of significance, most likely because of low power. After two AZD1222 doses, spike-specific TCR breadth and depth were significantly higher than at day 0 and than in MenACWY recipients. Participants were mostly white British, with more females than males. The authors suggested clonal diversity may have been underestimated. The vaccine-associated CD4 TCRs covered the entire spike protein, and the dominant responses fell in regions 160-218 and 743-854. Reportedly, close to half of the unique spike-specific TCRs recognized epitopes lying outside the regions that are mutated in the B.1.351 and B.1.1.7 variants. No day 14 peak-response samples were available, so repertoires were characterized only after the peak T cell response.

The time point label for this specimen denotes: about 28 days (+/-7) after the second vaccine dose. Because spike-specific TCR depth and breadth did not differ between the two schedules, AZD1222 recipients who got a second dose at roughly 4 weeks were pooled with those who got a second dose at roughly 12 weeks. Vaccinee samples came from UK trials COV001 and COV002, including a single-blind randomized controlled phase 2/3 trial of AZD1222 (ChAdOx1 nCoV-19) in healthy adults. For TCRbeta chain sequencing, PBMC samples from trial participants were taken at day 0 and at day 28 after the second dose. According to the germline V gene (reference sequence), CDR1 reads LGHDT and CDR2 reads YNNKEL. V ends up 1 base short and J 4 bases short, with an unmatched junction base count of 5. The CDR3 holds 15 amino acids from the cysteine to the phenylalanine. Just the 45-base CDR3 DNA is kept, in frame starting at base 1.

The CDR3 regions of human TCRbeta chains were subjected to immunosequencing. The study's own analysis went as follows. Repertoire TCRs were checked for matches against a reference library of SARS-CoV-2-specific TCRs that had been generated using the MIRA antigen-specificity platform. Breadth meant the fraction of unique TCRs that were SARS-CoV-2-associated, whereas depth meant the fraction of total T cells that were SARS-CoV-2-associated. Using the MIRA data, every spike-specific TCR was mapped to the spike region that the TCR reacted to and assigned to either a CD4 or a CD8 class. Log10-transformed breadth and depth values were compared by one-way ANOVA with Sidak's multiple comparisons tests. TCRdb stores this immuneACCESS table with in-frame sequences only. Part of the clones is absent; in the studies checked, under half of the shortfall reflects unresolved V genes, and no reason is known for the rest. V and J calls and clone size come straight from that table; D and trimming were deduced from the DNA. The sample table lists 100,000 to 150,000 clones, about 93% of them with a count of one. The top ten constitute 5% of the sample.

This clone was recorded only once. No antigen is known for it. No base-level quality is on record; no much larger clone is a single base apart. The sequence derives from an adult who received the AZD1222 COVID-19 vaccine. The chain couples TRBV3-1 (or the pseudogene TRBV3-2) to TRBJ1-2, and TRBD1 matches 8 of the central bases. Sequenced here: peripheral blood, sampled 28 days after the second AZD1222 dose. The CDR3 protein is CASSQVVTGAYGYTF. The base sequence is TGTGCCAGCAGCCAAGTCGTGACAGGGGCCTATGGCTACACCTTC.